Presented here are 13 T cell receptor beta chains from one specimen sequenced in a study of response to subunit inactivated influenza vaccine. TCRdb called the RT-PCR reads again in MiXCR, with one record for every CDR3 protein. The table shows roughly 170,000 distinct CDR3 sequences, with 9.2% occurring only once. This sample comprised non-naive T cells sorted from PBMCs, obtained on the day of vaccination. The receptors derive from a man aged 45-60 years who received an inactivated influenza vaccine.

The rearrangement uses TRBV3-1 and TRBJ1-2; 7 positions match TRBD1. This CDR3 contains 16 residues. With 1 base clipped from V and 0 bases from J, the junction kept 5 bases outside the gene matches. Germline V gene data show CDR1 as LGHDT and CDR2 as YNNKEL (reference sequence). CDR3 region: CASSQVRTGTNYGYTF. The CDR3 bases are TGTGCCAGCAGCCAAGTGAGGACAGGAACTAACTATGGCTACACCTTC.

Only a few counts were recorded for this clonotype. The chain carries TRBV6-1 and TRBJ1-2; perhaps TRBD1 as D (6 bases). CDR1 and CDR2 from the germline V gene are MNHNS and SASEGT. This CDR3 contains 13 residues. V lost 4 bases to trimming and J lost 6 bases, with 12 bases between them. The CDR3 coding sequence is TGTGCCAGCAGTGTTAACAGGGTAGATGGCTACACCTTC. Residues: CASSVNRVDGYTF.

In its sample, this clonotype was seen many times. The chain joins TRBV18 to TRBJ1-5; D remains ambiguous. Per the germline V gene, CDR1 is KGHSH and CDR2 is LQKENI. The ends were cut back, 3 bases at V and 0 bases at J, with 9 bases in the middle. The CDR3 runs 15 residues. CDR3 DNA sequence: TGTGCCAGCTCACCTCTGGAGGGTAGCAATCAGCCCCAGCATTTT. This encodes CASSPLEGSNQPQHF.

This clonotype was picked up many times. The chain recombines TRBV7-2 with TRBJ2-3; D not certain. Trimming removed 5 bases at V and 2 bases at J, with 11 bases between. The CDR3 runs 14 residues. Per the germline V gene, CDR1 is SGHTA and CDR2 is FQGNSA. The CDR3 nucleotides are TGTGCCAGCAGCCCCCCGCCTATCACAGATACGCAGTATTTT. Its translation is CASSPPPITDTQYF.

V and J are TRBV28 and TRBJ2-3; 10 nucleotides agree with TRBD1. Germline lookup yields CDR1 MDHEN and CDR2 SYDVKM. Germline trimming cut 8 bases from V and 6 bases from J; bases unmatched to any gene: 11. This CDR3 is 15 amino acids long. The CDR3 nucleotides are TGTGCCAGCCCCCGGACAGGGGGACCACAGGATACGCAGTATTTT. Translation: CASPRTGGPQDTQYF.

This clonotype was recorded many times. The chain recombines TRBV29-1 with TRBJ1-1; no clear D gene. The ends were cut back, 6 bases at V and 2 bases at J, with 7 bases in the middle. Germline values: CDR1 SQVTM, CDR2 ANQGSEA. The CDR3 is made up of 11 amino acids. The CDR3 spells CSVADNTEAFF. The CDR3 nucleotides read TGCAGCGTCGCAGATAACACTGAAGCTTTCTTT.

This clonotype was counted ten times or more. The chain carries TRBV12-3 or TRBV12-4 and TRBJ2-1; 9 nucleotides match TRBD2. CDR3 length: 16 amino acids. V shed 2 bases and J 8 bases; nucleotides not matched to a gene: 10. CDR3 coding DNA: TGTGCCAGCAGTTTAAGTCGCGGGGGGGCCGTATATGAGCAGTTCTTC. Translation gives CASSLSRGGAVYEQFF.

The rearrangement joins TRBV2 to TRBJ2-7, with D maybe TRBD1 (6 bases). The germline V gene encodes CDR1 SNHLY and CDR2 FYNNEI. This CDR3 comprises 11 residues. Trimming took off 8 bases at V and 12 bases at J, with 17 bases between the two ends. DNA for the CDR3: TGTGCCAGCGCTAGAAGGGGGAGTTCGTACTTC. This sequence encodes CASARRGSSYF.

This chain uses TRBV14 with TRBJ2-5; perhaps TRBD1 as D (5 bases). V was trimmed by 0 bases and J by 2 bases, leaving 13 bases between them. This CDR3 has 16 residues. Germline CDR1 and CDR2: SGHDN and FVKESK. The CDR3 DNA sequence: TGTGCCAGCAGCCAAGATGGTCTGGCAGGGCAAGAGACCCAGTACTTC. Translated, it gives CASSQDGLAGQETQYF.

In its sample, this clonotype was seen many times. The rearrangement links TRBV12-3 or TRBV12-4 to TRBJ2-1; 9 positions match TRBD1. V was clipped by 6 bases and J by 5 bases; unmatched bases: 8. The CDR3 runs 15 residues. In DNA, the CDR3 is TGTGCCAGCAGGTATACGGGGACAGGGAACAATGAGCAGTTCTTC. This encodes CASRYTGTGNNEQFF.

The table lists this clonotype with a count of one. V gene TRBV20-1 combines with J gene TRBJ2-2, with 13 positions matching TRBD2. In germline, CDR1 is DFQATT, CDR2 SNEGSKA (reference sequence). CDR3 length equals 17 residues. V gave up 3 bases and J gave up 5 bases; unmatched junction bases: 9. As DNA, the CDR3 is TGCAGTGCTAGTTCTCCGAGGACTAGCGGGGGTACCGGGGAGCTGTTTTTT. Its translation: CSASSPRTSGGTGELFF.

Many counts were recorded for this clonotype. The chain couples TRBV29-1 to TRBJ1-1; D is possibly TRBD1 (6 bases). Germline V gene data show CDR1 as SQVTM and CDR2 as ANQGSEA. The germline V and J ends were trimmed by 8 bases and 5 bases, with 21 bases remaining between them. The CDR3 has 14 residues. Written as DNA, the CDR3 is TGCAGCTCCCGCCTACAGGGTCGGGAGACTGAAGCTTTCTTT. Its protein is CSSRLQGRETEAFF.

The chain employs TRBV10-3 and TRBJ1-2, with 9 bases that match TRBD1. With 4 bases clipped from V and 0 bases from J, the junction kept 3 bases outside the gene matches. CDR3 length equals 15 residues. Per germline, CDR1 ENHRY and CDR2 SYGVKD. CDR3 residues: CAISGGTGPNYGYTF. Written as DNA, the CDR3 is TGTGCCATCAGTGGAGGGACAGGGCCTAACTATGGCTACACCTTC.